This T cell receptor (beta chain) was sequenced during a study of blood T cell repertoires in COVID-19. As for the study in general: Italy, Spain and the United States were the sources of the convalescent and acute COVID-19 samples.

Measured with immunoSEQ multiplex PCR; TCRdb has only the in-frame clones, and not every one. There are around 220,000 clones in the sample; 90% occur only once, and about 15% lies in the top ten. V lost 3 bases and J 1 base, leaving 9 bases between the germline ends. Germline CDR1 and CDR2: ENHRY and SYGVKD. The CDR3 runs 14 residues. The material sequenced was PBMCs or T cells enriched from blood (not recorded which). The rearrangement joins TRBV10-3 to TRBJ1-1; D uncertain. The sequence was obtained from a man aged 30 to 45 who had been exposed to COVID-19. CDR3: CAISDHRSNTEAFF. The CDR3 nucleotides read TGTGCCATCAGTGATCATAGATCGAACACTGAAGCTTTCTTT.